This record looks at one T cell receptor beta chain sequence and its context. Its target is unknown. Sequencing was performed with immunoSEQ multiplex PCR; in TCRdb, only in-frame clones are kept and a portion is missing. This table has 130,000 to 150,000 clones, about 90% appearing once. This sample is drawn from a study of T cell responses to AZD1222 COVID-19 vaccine. Study observations and caveats: Spike-specific TCR breadth and depth were elevated following two AZD1222 doses. Spike regions recognized by vaccine-associated CD4 TCRs spanned the protein, led by 160-218 and 743-854. Most donors were white British, females outnumbered males, and clonal diversity was possibly underestimated.

V gave up 2 bases and J gave up 4 bases, with 14 bases separating them. CDR1 is MNHEY and CDR2 is SVGAGI in the germline V gene. The CDR3 has 15 amino acids. The sample was peripheral blood, taken on day 0 of AZD1222 vaccination. This sequence originates from an adult in good health. V is TRBV6-5 and J is TRBJ1-1, with a weak D call TRBD1 (6 bases). CDR3 nucleotides: TGTGCCAGCAGTTACGATGGGCAGGGGAGCACTGAAGCTTTCTTT. Translation: CASSYDGQGSTEAFF.